The sequence of this T cell receptor (beta chain) was determined in a study of T-cell reconstitution after alpha-beta-depleted transplantation in children (dated by TCRdb to 2016 to 2017). Background for the entire study: Using TCR repertoire profiling, the study followed T-cell immune reconstitution in a quantitative way in children after TCRalphabeta/CD19-depleted allogeneic hematopoietic cell transplantation. Beyond this particular receptor, the publication reports: Apparently early alphabetaT-cell count recovery about two months after transplant reportedly relied on only several hundred rapidly expanded clones derived from non-depleted graft cells. In some patients, high TCRbeta diversity at day 60 was attributed to recipient T cells and intrathymic progenitors that had survived conditioning. Over subsequent months, a decline in hyperexpanded clone frequencies was noted, and after one year, T-cell counts and TCRbeta diversity were mostly ascribed to newly produced T cells.

With regard to this clonotype: It has no known antigen specificity. There are no base qualities to consult, and no much larger clone falls within one base.

Sample treatment or condition, as interpreted from the label and publication: allogeneic hematopoietic cell transplantation with graft depleted of TCRalphabeta T cells and CD19 B cells. TCRalphabeta/CD19-depleted allogeneic hematopoietic cell grafts were given to the transplant recipients, all of whom were children. Library preparation used PCR. Sequencing took place on an Illumina HiSeq 2500. Molecular barcoding was employed in the preparation of TCR libraries, with unique molecular identifiers being used to normalize TCRbeta repertoire quantification. TCRdb reprocessing: public reads trimmed at Q25 with fastp, clones called with MiXCR, in-frame beta chains kept. Each CDR3 protein appears once, grouped with its most common genes and DNA. The sample table lists approximately 980,000 distinct CDR3 sequences, less than 30% of them with a count of one. About 28% of the sample lies in the top ten. From cysteine to phenylalanine, the CDR3 is 14 amino acids long. Of the read, only the CDR3 DNA is kept; its 42 bases are in frame from base 1. The germline V gene specifies MNHNS as CDR1 and SASEGT as CDR2. Trimming takes 7 bases from V and 1 base from J, and the germline ends sit 13 bases apart.

Sequencing was performed on PBMCs, mostly from graft donor cells, taken 360 days after TCRalphabeta/CD19-depleted stem cell transplant. Recombination joined TRBV6-1 with TRBJ2-5, and possibly TRBD1, on 7 matching bases. This receptor was identified in a boy in the first two years of life who had a stem cell transplant for SCID, so the T cells may come from the graft donor. Here the CDR3 is given as CASTYQGGQETQYF. The DNA reads as follows: TGTGCCAGCACCTATCAGGGGGGCCAAGAGACCCAGTACTTC.